These T cell receptor beta chains were read from a single sample in a study of identical twins. TCRdb reprocessed the 5' RACE reads via MiXCR and lists one record per CDR3 protein. In the table there are approximately 630,000 distinct CDR3 sequences, 7.1% of which are singletons. These data also featured in a second study, about yellow fever vaccine responses in identical twins.

Sequences were obtained from PBMCs. Receptors originate from a woman aged 18-29 years in good health. CDR3s include the opening cysteine and the closing phenylalanine or tryptophan. A D gene is named only where the DNA matches it firmly. Not all rows give a size; the values are once, few, many and, for expanded clones, a class.

abundance	v_gene	d_gene	j_gene	CDR3nt	CDR3aa
many	TRBV6-6	-	TRBJ2-5	TGTGCCAGCGGACTTTCCGAGACCCAGTACTTC	CASGLSETQYF
-	TRBV7-9	-	TRBJ2-7	TGTGCCAGCAGCGACATTTACGAGCAGTACTTC	CASSDIYEQYF
-	TRBV7-9	TRBD2	TRBJ2-3	TGTGCCAGCAGCTTATCTTACCTAGCGGGATACACAGATACGCAGTATTTT	CASSLSYLAGYTDTQYF
many	TRBV6-1	TRBD1	TRBJ2-2	TGTGCCAGCAGGACAGGGCTGAACGGGGAGCTGTTTTTT	CASRTGLNGELFF
-	TRBV11-2	TRBD2	TRBJ2-2	TGTGCCAGCAGCCCTCTACGGACTAGCGCCGGGGAGCTGTTTTTT	CASSPLRTSAGELFF
-	TRBV20-1	-	TRBJ2-1	TGCAGTGCTACGGGACAAGCCTACAATGAGCAGTTCTTC	CSATGQAYNEQFF
-	TRBV20-1	TRBD1	TRBJ1-5	TGCAGTGCTAGTTCCCGACAGGGAATGGATCAGCCCCAGCATTTT	CSASSRQGMDQPQHF
-	TRBV5-1	TRBD1	TRBJ2-3	TGCGCCAGCAGCTTGGGACAGGGGGCGAGCACAGATACGCAGTATTTT	CASSLGQGASTDTQYF
few	TRBV7-9	TRBD2	TRBJ2-1	TGTGCCAGCAGTCCACCCCGGGGACTAGCGGGAAATGAGCAGTTCTTC	CASSPPRGLAGNEQFF
-	TRBV5-6	TRBD2	TRBJ2-3	TGTGCCAGCAGCGCTCCGGGACTAGCGGGGGACAGCACAGATACGCAGTATTTT	CASSAPGLAGDSTDTQYF
many	TRBV12-3/TRBV12-4	-	TRBJ1-4	TGTGCCAGCGGAGGGGGACTTAATGAAAAACTGTTTTTT	CASGGGLNEKLFF
few	TRBV5-1	-	TRBJ1-2	TGCGCCAGCAGCTTGGACGGAGCCTATGGCTACACCTTC	CASSLDGAYGYTF
many	TRBV24-1	-	TRBJ1-2	TGTGCCACCAGCGTGCGGGGGAACTATGGCTACACCTTC	CATSVRGNYGYTF
many	TRBV10-3	TRBD2	TRBJ2-7	TGTGCCGCCACTCCCGGGGAGGGCTTTTACGAGCAGTACTTC	CAATPGEGFYEQYF
many	TRBV29-1	TRBD2	TRBJ2-1	TGCAGCGTCCTAGCGGACGTCTCCTACAATGAGCAGTTCTTC	CSVLADVSYNEQFF
-	TRBV5-1	TRBD1	TRBJ2-7	TGCGCCAGCAGCTATACGACAGGGTTCGGTGTCGAGCAGTACTTC	CASSYTTGFGVEQYF
many	TRBV18	TRBD2	TRBJ2-2	TGTGCCAGCTCACCACCGGGACTAGCGGACACCGGGGAGCTGTTTTTT	CASSPPGLADTGELFF
-	TRBV3-1	-	TRBJ2-3	TGTGCCAGCAGCCCCTCTGTGTGGCTAGACGCCAAACCTTCAGATACGCAGTATTTT	CASSPSVWLDAKPSDTQYF
many	TRBV7-2	TRBD2	TRBJ2-7	TGTGCCAGCAGCTTAGTCCCAGCGGGAGACTACGAGCAGTACTTC	CASSLVPAGDYEQYF
few	TRBV9	-	TRBJ2-1	TGTGCCAGCAGCCCACGGACAGCCTACAATGAGCAGTTCTTC	CASSPRTAYNEQFF
once	TRBV3-1	TRBD1	TRBJ2-1	TGTGCCAGCAGCCATAGAGGACAGGGGGCTAGGGATGAGCAGTTCTTC	CASSHRGQGARDEQFF
-	TRBV7-9	-	TRBJ1-3	TGTGCCAGCAGCCCCCACCAAACAGGGCTCCCTGGAAACACCATATATTTT	CASSPHQTGLPGNTIYF
many	TRBV12-3/TRBV12-4	TRBD2	TRBJ2-1	TGTGCCAGCAGCCTCCCGGCCCTAGCGGGCGGCTACAATGAGCAGTTCTTC	CASSLPALAGGYNEQFF
-	TRBV20-1	-	TRBJ2-1	TGCAGTGCTAGCAACAATGACAGACATACCTACAATGAGCAGTTCTTC	CSASNNDRHTYNEQFF
-	TRBV5-1	-	TRBJ2-4	TGCGCCAGCAGCGACCCCGGGCAGGTACTAGCCAAAAACATTCAGTACTTC	CASSDPGQVLAKNIQYF